This is a list of T cell receptor beta chains from one sample in a study of cytomegalovirus exposure and HLA in healthy donors. Generated by immunoSEQ multiplex PCR, the TCRdb table keeps only in-frame clones and is missing some. This table holds about 130,000 clones, almost 80% found once. Sample: PBMCs. Every receptor here comes from a female donor in good health and CMV-seronegative. Both conserved end residues are part of each CDR3. The D gene is left open where the match is weak. Part of the rows lack a size; the others show once, few, many or a class for expanded clones.

v_gene,j_gene,abundance,d_gene,CDR3aa,CDR3nt
TRBV25-1,TRBJ1-5,NA,TRBD1,CASSEQGGHQPQHF,TGTGCCAGCAGTGAACAGGGGGGCCATCAGCCCCAGCATTTT
TRBV29-1,TRBJ2-1,NA,TRBD1,CSVDQGQAEQFF,TGCAGCGTTGATCAGGGACAGGCTGAGCAGTTCTTC
TRBV28,TRBJ2-7,NA,NA,CASSFLLSSYEQYF,TGTGCCAGCAGTTTTCTACTAAGCTCCTACGAGCAGTACTTC
TRBV7-2,TRBJ1-2,NA,NA,CAGTKGQNYGYTF,TGTGCCGGGACTAAAGGGCAAAACTATGGCTACACCTTC
TRBV13,TRBJ2-7,once,NA,CASSLGTSSYEQYF,TGTGCCAGCAGCTTAGGAACTTCTTCCTACGAGCAGTACTTC
TRBV5-1,TRBJ2-3,NA,NA,CASSLEWGGRLTDTQYF,TGCGCCAGCAGCTTGGAGTGGGGGGGGCGTCTCACAGATACGCAGTATTTT
TRBV29-1,TRBJ1-1,NA,TRBD1,CSASGTGPNTEAFF,TGCAGCGCCTCCGGGACAGGGCCGAACACTGAAGCTTTCTTT
TRBV10-3,TRBJ2-1,NA,NA,CAISESVRGNEQFF,TGTGCCATCAGTGAGTCGGTAAGGGGGAATGAGCAGTTCTTC
TRBV28,TRBJ2-7,NA,TRBD1,CASSFIGTGPYEQYF,TGTGCCAGCAGTTTTATCGGGACAGGTCCCTACGAGCAGTACTTC
TRBV21-1,TRBJ2-7,NA,NA,CASSKDRNVGGPSYEQYF,TGTGCCAGCAGCAAAGATCGGAATGTCGGGGGGCCCAGCTACGAGCAGTACTTC
TRBV15,TRBJ2-7,NA,TRBD1,CATSGLLGTGRRTYEQYF,TGTGCCACCAGCGGACTGCTCGGGACAGGGAGAAGGACCTACGAGCAGTACTTC
TRBV28,TRBJ2-7,NA,TRBD1,CASSSIGQVRRWSYEQYF,TGTGCCAGCAGCTCTATTGGACAGGTACGTCGGTGGTCCTACGAGCAGTACTTC
TRBV18,TRBJ2-3,NA,TRBD2,CASSPTSGTDTQYF,TGTGCCAGCTCACCGACTAGCGGCACAGATACGCAGTATTTT
TRBV6-5,TRBJ2-5,NA,TRBD1,CASSSLTGARETQYF,TGTGCCAGCAGTTCCTTGACAGGGGCGAGGGAGACCCAGTACTTC